Below, one TCR beta chain is given with its context. CDR3 size: 16 residues. CDR1 is MDHEN and CDR2 is SYDVKM in the germline V gene. Trimming removed 3 bases from V and 16 bases from J; junction bases left unmatched: 19. These data originate in a study of T-cell reconstitution after alpha-beta-depleted transplantation in children. It was with unique molecular identifiers that the TCRbeta library was prepared. TCRdb re-called the PCR reads through MiXCR, storing one row per CDR3 protein. Found here are some 340,000 distinct CDR3 sequences, around a tenth of them singletons; the top ten hold around 2.4%.

This chain uses TRBV28 with TRBJ2-1; TRBD2 aligns across 9 bases. This sample comprised PBMCs from the stem cell graft donor, obtained from the stem cell graft. This receptor was taken from a human donor who donated a stem cell graft to a child with acute lymphoblastic leukemia. The CDR3 region is CASSFGGRDLLVSSFF. The CDR3 nucleotides are TGTGCCAGCAGTTTCGGCGGGAGGGACCTACTGGTGAGCAGTTTCTTC.